What follows are 7 T cell receptor beta chains derived from one specimen sequenced in a study of tumor and adjacent non-tumor tissue in lung cancer. RNA was extracted from bulk tissue without any cell sorting. Distant lung tissue was collected more than 3 cm away from the tumor edge. TCRbeta libraries were built with three rounds of nested PCR, modified from ARM-PCR. TCRdb redid the calling of the multiplex PCR reads with MiXCR, one entry per CDR3 protein. The sample yields tens of thousands of distinct CDR3 sequences, around two thirds seen once. Specimen: distant non-tumor lung tissue. Every receptor here comes from a woman aged 45-65 years with non-small cell lung cancer.

As regards this clonotype: No conserved phenylalanine or tryptophan is present at the end of the CDR3, so a read error is the likely explanation. V and J are TRBV29-1 and TRBJ2-5; the D is unclear. This CDR3 spans 14 amino acids. Germline V lookup: CDR1 SQVTM, CDR2 ANQGSEA. Trimming stripped 3 bases from V and 2 bases from J, with 13 bases between. The DNA for the CDR3 is TGCAGCGTTGATATATCGGCTGATCAAGAGACCCAGTACTAC. This translates into CSVDISADQETQYY.

Worth noting for this clonotype: This clone may be a read error of a much larger clone one base away. This sequence joins TRBV5-1 and TRBJ1-1; 7 bases line up with TRBD1. The germline CDR1 and CDR2 sequences are SGHRS and YFSETQ. Trimming took 5 bases from V and 7 from J; bases not matched to a gene: 11. The CDR3 totals 14 residues. DNA of the CDR3: TGCGCCAGCAGTCGAAGCCAGGGGGACAATGAAGCTTTCTTT. Its protein product is CASSRSQGDNEAFF.

On this clonotype itself: Because the CDR3 is missing its conserved closing phenylalanine or tryptophan, this is likely a read error. V gene TRBV24-1 combines with J gene TRBJ2-1; 10 bases are shared with TRBD1. The CDR3 is made up of 14 amino acids. CDR1 KGHDR and CDR2 SFDVKD come from the germline V gene. Germline trimming cut 9 bases from V and 4 bases from J; bases unmatched to any gene: 5. CDR3 DNA sequence: TGTGCCACCGCGGGACAGGGGTGGTACAATGAGCAGTTCCTC. Its protein product is CATAGQGWYNEQFL.

The chain uses TRBV29-1 and TRBJ2-6; D is undetermined. This CDR3 contains 15 residues. Germline lookup yields CDR1 SQVTM and CDR2 ANQGSEA. The CDR3 protein is CYVVAASSGANVLTF. The CDR3, as DNA: TGCTACGTTGTTGCAGCGAGCTCTGGGGCCAACGTCCTGACTTTC.

On this clonotype: This is likely a read error, given that the CDR3 carries no conserved phenylalanine or tryptophan at its end. The chain couples TRBV11-2 to TRBJ1-1; unclear D gene. Per germline, CDR1 SGHAT and CDR2 FQNNGV. V was pared by 10 bases and J by 1 base, with 16 bases between. The CDR3 totals 14 residues. The CDR3 region has the DNA TGTGCCAACAGTTTCGCGGGAAAGAACACTGAAGCTTTCTTA. Its protein is CANSFAGKNTEAFL.

For this clonotype: A much larger clone sits a single nucleotide away, making a read error possible. The chain links TRBV12-3 or TRBV12-4 to TRBJ2-1; D not certain. This CDR3 is built from 11 residues. CDR3 residues: CVSSYYNEQFF. Here the CDR3 DNA reads TGTGTCAGCAGTTACTACAATGAGCAGTTCTTC.

The chain is built from TRBV29-1 and TRBJ2-5; tentatively, D is TRBD1 (6 bases). V was clipped by 0 bases and J by 6 bases, with 17 bases between them. Germline loops: CDR1 SQVTM, CDR2 ANQGSEA. The CDR3 loop spans 15 amino acids. The CDR3 region has the DNA TGCAGCGTTGAAGATCTACCACAGGGTCGGAAGACCCAGTACTTC. Translated, it gives CSVEDLPQGRKTQYF.